These 20 T cell receptor beta chains share one sample of origin, sequenced in a study of cytomegalovirus exposure and HLA in healthy donors. Vbeta (60) and Jbeta (13) primers were used in the PCR. The method was immunoSEQ multiplex PCR; TCRdb's version includes in-frame clones alone and lacks a portion of them. Counted here are over 75,000 clones, roughly 60% occurring once; the ten biggest clones make up roughly 2.5%. Sequencing used PBMCs. The origin of the receptors is a human donor in good health.

This chain joins TRBV27 and TRBJ1-2; D not certain. Per the germline V gene, CDR1 is MNHEY and CDR2 is SMNVEV (reference sequence). V gave up 0 bases and J gave up 4 bases, with 18 bases separating them. This CDR3 contains 17 residues. The CDR3 sequence: CASSLSSGIGRTYGYTF. The CDR3 nucleotides read TGTGCCAGCAGTTTATCGAGCGGCATAGGACGTACCTATGGCTACACCTTC.

The chain joins TRBV25-1 to TRBJ1-4; 8 positions match TRBD1. Germline V CDR1 and CDR2: MGHDK, SYGVNS. Unmatched junction bases numbered 10, after V lost 4 bases and J lost 6 bases. The CDR3 has 16 amino acids. The CDR3 DNA reads as TGTGCCAGCAGTGCCCCAGGACAGGGCGGGCATGAAAAACTGTTTTTT. This encodes CASSAPGQGGHEKLFF.

The chain carries TRBV7-9 and TRBJ1-5; tentatively, D is TRBD1 (6 bases). From germline, CDR1 is SEHNR and CDR2 FQNEAQ (reference sequence). The CDR3 runs 15 residues. The V end was cut by 5 bases, the J end by 6 bases, with 17 bases between. The DNA of the CDR3 is TGTGCCAGCAGCCCCGGAGCCAACAGGGTTCAGCCCCAGCATTTT. Translation gives CASSPGANRVQPQHF. Together with reference TRBV7-9 and TRBJ1-5, the CDR3 gives the full variable domain: DTGVSQNPRHKITKRGQNVTFRCDPISEHNRLYWYRQTLGQGPEFLTYFQNEAQLEKSRLLSDRFSAERPKGSFSTLEIQRTEQGDSAMYLCASSPGANRVQPQHFGDGTRLSIL.

The table lists this clone with a count of one. The rearrangement links TRBV7-8 to TRBJ1-5; 7 bases map to TRBD1. This CDR3 spans 16 amino acids. Germline trimming cut 5 bases from V and 6 bases from J; bases unmatched to any gene: 13. Germline V gives CDR1 SGHVS, CDR2 FQNEAQ. The CDR3 protein is CASSIPAPTGSQPQHF. DNA for the CDR3: TGTGCCAGCAGCATCCCAGCTCCGACAGGGTCTCAGCCCCAGCATTTT.

This clone was detected once. The chain uses TRBV6-4 and TRBJ1-1; tentative D call: TRBD1 (5 bases). The V end was cut by 6 bases, the J end by 1 base, with 9 bases between. Per germline, CDR1 MRHNA and CDR2 SNTAGT. The CDR3 runs to 13 residues. CDR3 sequence reads: CASRDNSNTEAFF. DNA of the CDR3: TGTGCCAGCAGGGACAACTCGAACACTGAAGCTTTCTTT.

The V gene is TRBV20-1, the J gene TRBJ2-1; maybe TRBD2 (5 bases). There are 11 residues in the CDR3. The germline V gene encodes CDR1 DFQATT and CDR2 SNEGSKA (reference sequence). V dropped 1 base and J dropped 9 bases, with 7 bases sitting between them. The CDR3 nucleotides are TGCAGTGCTAGAGCTGCGGGTGAGCAGTTCTTC. Protein product: CSARAAGEQFF.

The chain has TRBV7-2 and TRBJ2-7, with 7 bases aligning to TRBD2. Trimming took 1 base from V and 1 from J; bases not matched to a gene: 4. Per germline, CDR1 SGHTA and CDR2 FQGNSA. This CDR3 has 15 amino acids. CDR3 sequence (DNA): TGTGCCAGCAGCTTAGATCCCGGGGGGTCCTACGAGCAGTACTTC. It is translated as CASSLDPGGSYEQYF.

This clone was picked up a small number of times. Written as DNA, the CDR3 is TGTGCCTGGAGTATACAGTTGAACACTGAAGCTTTCTTT. Protein sequence: CAWSIQLNTEAFF. J is TRBJ1-1 and V is TRBV30; no clear D. Trimming cost V 2 bases and J 0 bases, with 7 bases left between them. CDR3 length: 13 residues. Looked up from germline, CDR1 is GTSNPN and CDR2 is SVGIG (reference sequence).

The genes are TRBV7-9 and TRBJ2-5; the match to TRBD2 covers 8 bases. With 2 bases clipped from V and 5 bases from J, the junction kept 1 base outside the gene matches. There are 13 residues in the CDR3. Germline V gene data show CDR1 as SEHNR and CDR2 as FQNEAQ (reference sequence). This CDR3 is CASSLRGGETQYF. CDR3 nucleotide sequence: TGTGCCAGCAGCTTACGGGGGGGGGAGACCCAGTACTTC.

This clone was recorded only once. The genes are TRBV5-3 and TRBJ1-4, with 10 bases aligning to TRBD1. TRBV5-3 is annotated as an ORF whose role is uncertain. The CDR3 sequence is 18 residues long. V lost 1 base to trimming and J lost 3 bases; unmatched junction nucleotides: 9. CDR3 residues: CARSLTRDRGCANEKLFF. The CDR3 DNA reads as TGTGCCAGAAGCTTGACGCGGGACAGGGGATGTGCTAATGAAAAACTGTTTTTT.

The V and J genes are TRBV7-2 and TRBJ2-2, with 7 bases matching TRBD1. The CDR3 sequence is 16 residues long. V dropped 3 bases and J dropped 2; count of bases not matched to a gene: 6. CDR1 and CDR2 from the germline V gene are SGHTA and FQGNSA. CDR3 region: CASSFTAGGNTGELFF. Written as DNA, the CDR3 is TGTGCCAGCAGCTTTACGGCAGGGGGTAACACCGGGGAGCTGTTTTTT.

This chain connects TRBV7-9 to TRBJ2-7, with D unresolved. Per germline, CDR1 SEHNR and CDR2 FQNEAQ (reference sequence). This CDR3 is 15 amino acids long. V was pared by 5 bases and J by 1 base, with 15 bases between. The CDR3 is CASSPVTVFSYEQYF. The CDR3 nucleotides are TGTGCCAGCAGCCCAGTAACAGTATTTTCCTACGAGCAGTACTTC.

V gene TRBV10-3 combines with J gene TRBJ2-7; 8 bases match TRBD2. The V gene end was trimmed by 8 bases and the J gene end by 5 bases; junction bases not matched to a gene: 8. Germline values: CDR1 ENHRY, CDR2 SYGVKD. CDR3 length equals 13 residues. CDR3 coding DNA: TGTGCCATCGGATCGGGGCGGGGGGACGAGCAGTACTTC. Protein sequence: CAIGSGRGDEQYF.

This clone appeared a single time. The rearrangement links TRBV29-1 to TRBJ1-1, with D maybe TRBD1 (6 bases). V lost 4 bases and J lost 8, with 20 bases in between. The CDR3 spans 14 residues. The germline V gene has CDR1 SQVTM and CDR2 ANQGSEA. The CDR3 loop reads CSVAGHVFLTEAFF. The CDR3, as DNA: TGCAGCGTTGCGGGACACGTTTTTCTTACGGAAGCTTTCTTT.

This chain links TRBV6-5 with TRBJ1-6; weak D call: TRBD1 (5 bases). V lost 8 bases to trimming and J lost 10 bases, with 15 bases between them. The CDR3 sequence is 13 residues long. Germline V gene sequence: CDR1 MNHEY, CDR2 SVGAGI. The CDR3 nucleotides are TGTGCCAGCCAGAAAGGGACTCGCTCACCCCTCCACTTT. Translated, it gives CASQKGTRSPLHF.

The V call is TRBV7-2, the J call TRBJ2-6; TRBD1 might be the D (5 bases). This CDR3 region has 16 residues. Germline V CDR1 and CDR2: SGHTA, FQGNSA. Between the trimmed V and J ends, which lost 2 bases and 0 bases, there was a span of 8 bases. The CDR3 reads CASSLIRASGANVLTF. CDR3 DNA: TGTGCCAGCAGCTTAATCAGGGCCTCTGGGGCCAACGTCCTGACTTTC.

The V and J genes are TRBV11-1 and TRBJ2-5, with 7 bases that match TRBD1. This CDR3 region has 16 residues. Germline CDR1 is SGHAT and CDR2 is FQDESV (reference sequence). Trimming cost V 1 base and J 3 bases; bases outside gene matches: 8. This CDR3 reads CASSLGTGAREETQYF. In DNA, the CDR3 is TGTGCCAGCAGCTTAGGCACAGGGGCTCGGGAAGAGACCCAGTACTTC.

This chain joins TRBV7-9 and TRBJ1-1; D call uncertain. The germline V gene encodes CDR1 SEHNR and CDR2 FQNEAQ (reference sequence). Trimming took off 3 bases at V and 7 bases at J, with 15 bases between the two ends. The CDR3 totals 14 residues. The CDR3 spells CASSFTSGEGEAFF. The DNA for the CDR3 is TGTGCCAGCAGCTTTACAAGCGGGGAAGGTGAAGCTTTCTTT. Looking up the rest from reference TRBV7-9 and TRBJ1-1 gives the full variable domain: DTGVSQNPRHKITKRGQNVTFRCDPISEHNRLYWYRQTLGQGPEFLTYFQNEAQLEKSRLLSDRFSAERPKGSFSTLEIQRTEQGDSAMYLCASSFTSGEGEAFFGQGTRLTVV.

The table lists this clone with a count of one. The chain is built from TRBV27 and TRBJ1-2; 7 nucleotides align to TRBD1. In germline, CDR1 is MNHEY, CDR2 SMNVEV (reference sequence). After removal of 8 bases from V and 8 bases from J, the junction contained 11 bases not matched to a gene. The CDR3 runs to 13 residues. The CDR3 nucleotides read TGTGCCAGCGCCGATGACAGGGAGTGGGGCTACACCTTC. Protein product: CASADDREWGYTF.

The chain links TRBV6-5 to TRBJ2-7, with TRBD2 as a possible D gene (5 bases). The CDR3 contains 15 residues. V gave up 7 bases and J gave up 5 bases, with 21 bases separating them. In germline, CDR1 is MNHEY, CDR2 SVGAGI. CDR3 nucleotides: TGTGCCAGCAAGCCCCCACGAAGCGGAGGCCACGAGCAGTACTTC. This codes for CASKPPRSGGHEQYF.